This T cell receptor beta chain stems from a study of shared clonotypes between healthy human individuals. Background on the study: The donor group consisted of a couple of women and a few men, aged 18 to 49.

Several immunoSEQ plates received, in even portions, the genomic DNA of each subset. Method: immunoSEQ multiplex PCR; TCRdb's copy keeps in-frame clones and lacks some. The top ten clones hold about 1.6% of a sample with about 2.1 million clones, approximately 92% of them seen once. In the naive CD8 group, cells lacked CD45RO and were positively selected for CCR7, so terminally differentiated effector memory CD45RA+ cells were left out. The TCR comes from a man between 18 and 35 years old in good health. Some clones in this sample may be carry-over from other donors' samples. Sequenced: naive CD8+ T cells from PBMCs.

The CDR3, as DNA: TGTGCCAGCATCGGAGGCTTCGGGCGGGCGTACAATGAGCAGTTCTTC. This gives the protein CASIGGFGRAYNEQFF. V gene TRBV27 combines with J gene TRBJ2-1; possibly TRBD2 for D (5 bases). V was pared by 7 bases and J by 4 bases, with 20 bases between. The CDR3 extends over 16 amino acids. The germline gives CDR1 MNHEY, CDR2 SMNVEV (reference sequence).